The 21 T cell receptor beta chains listed next were all sequenced from one sample in a study of shared clonotypes between healthy human individuals. Assay: immunoSEQ multiplex PCR; the TCRdb copy retains only in-frame clones and omits some. The sample has some 660,000 clones, 60% to 75% seen once. Sequencing was done on a sample of memory CD4+ T cells sorted from blood. This sample's subset: CD45RA-negative fraction. The receptors come from a young woman in good health.

With regard to this clone: Other DNA sequences of this sample code for an identical CDR3. The genes are TRBV28 and TRBJ2-5; perhaps D is TRBD1 or TRBD2 (5 bases each). The CDR3 covers 15 residues. V lost 4 bases and J 2 bases, leaving 14 bases between the germline ends. Germline V gives CDR1 MDHEN, CDR2 SYDVKM. The CDR3 loop is CASSSPGRGQETQYF. The CDR3 DNA reads TGTGCCAGCAGTTCGCCGGGACGAGGGCAAGAGACCCAGTACTTC.

V usage is TRBV6-6 and J usage is TRBJ2-7, with D possibly being TRBD2 (5 bases). The CDR3 contains 14 residues. CDR1 MNHNY and CDR2 SVGAGI come from the germline V gene (reference sequence). Trimming removed 3 bases from V and 2 bases from J, with 11 bases in between. This CDR3 reads CASSYGSRAYEQYF. As DNA, the CDR3 is TGTGCCAGCAGTTATGGGAGCCGGGCCTACGAGCAGTACTTC.

The V call is TRBV4-1, the J call TRBJ2-7; 9 bases align to TRBD2. The CDR3 is 16 amino acids. The junction had 10 bases not matched to a gene; V was cut back by 0 bases and J by 7 bases. CDR1 is MGHRA and CDR2 is YSYEKL in the germline V gene. CDR3 loop: CASSQDEAGGPQEQYF. CDR3 DNA sequence: TGCGCCAGCAGCCAAGATGAGGCGGGAGGGCCCCAAGAGCAGTACTTC.

The chain carries TRBV10-3 and TRBJ1-1; D remains ambiguous. The germline CDR1 and CDR2 sequences are ENHRY and SYGVKD. Trimming left V 1 base short and J 1 base short, with 4 bases between. This CDR3 is 13 amino acids long. DNA for the CDR3: TGTGCCATCAGTGAGTTGCAGAACACTGAAGCTTTCTTT. It translates to CAISELQNTEAFF.

This clone appeared a few times. The chain joins TRBV5-5 to TRBJ2-1, with D unresolved. Germline CDR1 reads SGHKS; CDR2 reads YYEKEE (reference sequence). The CDR3 has 12 amino acids. The V end lost 3 bases, the J end lost 6 bases, and 7 bases lay between the germline ends. The CDR3 sequence: CASSSTRNEQFF. CDR3 bases: TGTGCCAGCAGCTCAACCCGCAATGAGCAGTTCTTC.

The V and J genes are TRBV18 and TRBJ2-3; 7 bases fit TRBD2. The V gene's germline CDR1 is KGHSH and CDR2 LQKENI. V shed 6 bases, J shed 5 bases, and the junction held 11 bases outside the gene matches. The CDR3 length is 15 residues. In DNA form, the CDR3 reads TGTGCCAGCTCCCGATCCCCGGGAGGCTTAGATACGCAGTATTTT. Protein product: CASSRSPGGLDTQYF.

This chain connects TRBV6-1 to TRBJ1-4, with D possibly TRBD1 on 5 matching bases. The CDR3 extends over 13 amino acids. The germline gives CDR1 MNHNS, CDR2 SASEGT. Trimming took off 4 bases at V and 8 bases at J, with 11 bases between the two ends. CDR3 loop: CASSVLGREKLFF. The CDR3 DNA follows: TGTGCCAGCAGTGTTTTGGGGCGGGAAAAACTGTTTTTT.

This clone came up once. The gene calls are TRBV30 and TRBJ2-3; 10 nucleotides agree with TRBD1. The CDR3 runs 15 residues. The V gene's germline CDR1 is GTSNPN and CDR2 SVGIG (reference sequence). V lost 7 bases, J lost 2 bases, and 9 bases stayed unmatched. The CDR3, as DNA: TGTGCCTACGAAGAGACAGGGGGCAACACAGATACGCAGTATTTT. This encodes CAYEETGGNTDTQYF.

This chain links TRBV7-9 with TRBJ2-7; TRBD1 matches 7 bases. Losses at the gene ends were 2 bases for V and 2 bases for J; bases not matched to a gene: 6. This CDR3 has 15 residues. The germline gives CDR1 SEHNR, CDR2 FQNEAQ (reference sequence). The CDR3 DNA is TGTGCCAGCAGCTTAAGCCGGCAGGGGGCCTACGAGCAGTACTTC. Translating gives CASSLSRQGAYEQYF.

This clone turned up a few times. The chain has TRBV14 and TRBJ2-3; D is possibly TRBD2 (5 bases). V shed 1 base and J shed 5 bases, with 19 bases lying between them. This CDR3 region has 17 residues. Germline values: CDR1 SGHDN, CDR2 FVKESK. The CDR3 sequence: CASSQGVRRGRLDTQYF. As DNA, the CDR3 is TGTGCCAGCAGCCAAGGAGTGAGGAGAGGGCGGTTAGATACGCAGTATTTT.

This chain joins TRBV2 and TRBJ1-5, with 7 bases fitting TRBD1. The CDR3 is 16 amino acids. Germline loops: CDR1 SNHLY, CDR2 FYNNEI. V shed 6 bases and J 1 base; nucleotides not matched to a gene: 9. The CDR3 DNA reads as TGTGCCAGCAGAGGATGGACAGGTGGGAGCAATCAGCCCCAGCATTTT. Encoded protein: CASRGWTGGSNQPQHF.

V usage is TRBV7-6 and J usage is TRBJ1-3, with TRBD1 matching 7 bases. Germline values: CDR1 SGHVS, CDR2 FNYEAQ. The junction had 1 base not matched to a gene; V was cut back by 4 bases and J by 1 base. This CDR3 is 14 amino acids long. The DNA of the CDR3 is TGTGCCAGCAGCTACAGGGGATCTGGAAACACCATATATTTT. Its translation: CASSYRGSGNTIYF.

The genes are TRBV18 and TRBJ2-1, with D perhaps being TRBD1 or TRBD2 (5 bases each). The V gene lost 0 bases and the J gene lost 7 bases, with 10 bases spanning the gap. This CDR3 spans 14 amino acids. The germline CDR1 and CDR2 sequences are KGHSH and LQKENI. The CDR3 DNA reads as TGTGCCAGCTCACCACCGGGGGATTGGAATGAGCAGTTCTTC. Translating it yields CASSPPGDWNEQFF.

This clone was observed a handful of times. V usage is TRBV19 and J usage is TRBJ2-1; 11 bases map to TRBD2. The V gene's germline CDR1 is LNHDA and CDR2 SQIVND (reference sequence). This CDR3 has 15 residues. With 5 bases clipped from V and 4 bases from J, the junction kept 4 bases outside the gene matches. As DNA, the CDR3 is TGTGCCAGTAGTCGGGGGACTAGCGGATACAATGAGCAGTTCTTC. Translating gives CASSRGTSGYNEQFF.

V and J are TRBV18 and TRBJ2-7; TRBD2 might be the D (6 bases). The CDR3 extends over 18 amino acids. Trimming removed 1 base at V and 4 bases at J, with 23 bases between. CDR1 KGHSH and CDR2 LQKENI come from the germline V gene. The CDR3 nucleotides read TGTGCCAGCTCACCACTTCCTAGGCAGAAACCGGAGGGGTACGAGCAGTACTTC. Its protein is CASSPLPRQKPEGYEQYF.

The chain joins TRBV14 to TRBJ1-1; D unclear. V dropped 4 bases and J dropped 4 bases, with 10 bases sitting between them. Looked up from germline, CDR1 is SGHDN and CDR2 is FVKESK. The CDR3 totals 13 residues. The CDR3 region is CASSRQWGTEAFF. CDR3 in DNA: TGTGCCAGCAGCCGGCAGTGGGGCACTGAAGCTTTCTTT. Based on the CDR3 plus reference TRBV14 and TRBJ1-1, the full variable domain is EAGVTQFPSHSVIEKGQTVTLRCDPISGHDNLYWYRRVMGKEIKFLLHFVKESKQDESGMPNNRFLAERTGGTYSTLKVQPAELEDSGVYFCASSRQWGTEAFFGQGTRLTVV.

This clone was counted between two and nine times. V gene TRBV27 combines with J gene TRBJ1-5, with 11 bases aligning to TRBD1. Germline V gene sequence: CDR1 MNHEY, CDR2 SMNVEV (reference sequence). The junction had 6 bases not matched to a gene; V was cut back by 1 base and J by 7 bases. The length of the CDR3 is 16 residues. The CDR3 sequence is CASSLFQGQGGQPQHF. The CDR3 region has the DNA TGTGCCAGCAGTTTATTCCAGGGACAGGGGGGACAGCCCCAGCATTTT.

In this sample, this clone turned up a few times. This rearrangement joins TRBV29-1 to TRBJ2-3; 10 positions match TRBD2. This CDR3 region has 15 residues. Losses at the gene ends were 7 bases for V and 0 bases for J; bases not matched to a gene: 7. Germline CDR1 SQVTM, CDR2 ANQGSEA. The CDR3 here is CSAILAGGSTDTQYF. The CDR3 coding sequence is TGCAGCGCCATATTAGCGGGAGGTAGCACAGATACGCAGTATTTT.

The gene calls are TRBV10-1 and TRBJ1-5; D perhaps matches TRBD1 (5 bases). The germline gives CDR1 WNHNN, CDR2 SYGVQD (reference sequence). The CDR3 consists of 16 residues. Between the trimmed V and J ends, which lost 6 bases and 2 bases, there was a span of 17 bases. The CDR3 spells CASRTGGGGGNQPQHF. Written as DNA, the CDR3 is TGCGCCAGCAGAACAGGCGGAGGAGGTGGCAATCAGCCCCAGCATTTT.

The chain recombines TRBV20-1 with TRBJ1-5; D unresolved. The V and J ends lost 6 bases and 6 bases respectively, with 9 bases between them. There are 11 residues in the CDR3. The germline V gene encodes CDR1 DFQATT and CDR2 SNEGSKA (reference sequence). This CDR3 is CSAGLGQPQHF. DNA for the CDR3: TGCAGTGCCGGGCTTGGTCAGCCCCAGCATTTT.

The count of this clone is one. DNA for the CDR3: TGTGCCAGCCGCCGCGTGGGGCCAAAATACTATGGCTACACCTTC. This translates into CASRRVGPKYYGYTF. This rearrangement joins TRBV27 to TRBJ1-2; D may be TRBD1 (5 bases). Germline CDR1 and CDR2: MNHEY and SMNVEV (reference sequence). V was clipped by 8 bases and J by 3 bases, with 19 bases between them. There are 15 residues in the CDR3.